Each of the 16 T cell receptor beta chains below was sequenced from the same sample in a study of cytomegalovirus exposure and HLA in healthy donors. The PCR made use of 60 Vbeta and 13 Jbeta primers. The table came from immunoSEQ multiplex PCR; TCRdb's copy has only in-frame clones and leaves some out. The sample shows 40,000 to 55,000 clones, roughly 80% of them seen only once. Sequencing was carried out using PBMCs. These TCRs come from a man aged 30-40 years in good health and CMV-seropositive.

CDR3 amino acids: CASSETGHVSYNEQFF. CDR3 coding DNA: TGTGCCAGCAGCGAAACAGGGCATGTTTCCTACAATGAGCAGTTCTTC. This sequence joins TRBV9 and TRBJ2-7; tentatively, D is TRBD1 (6 bases). Judging by the DNA end, TRBJ2-1 fits better; the J call may be wrong. Germline loops: CDR1 SGDLS, CDR2 YYNGEE. The CDR3 runs 16 residues.

The chain uses TRBV4-1 and TRBJ1-6, with TRBD1 matching over 9 bases. This CDR3 has 17 residues. Germline V lookup: CDR1 MGHRA, CDR2 YSYEKL. Trimming at V came to 2 bases and at J to 3 bases, leaving 5 bases not matched to a gene. As DNA, the CDR3 is TGCGCCAGCAGCCAAAATCCGGGACAGGGCTATAATTCACCCCTCCACTTT. Protein: CASSQNPGQGYNSPLHF.

V and J are TRBV13 and TRBJ1-2, with TRBD1 as a possible D gene (6 bases). Germline CDR1 and CDR2: PRHDT and FYEKMQ (reference sequence). The CDR3 contains 12 residues. Trimming removed 6 bases at V and 4 bases at J, with 9 bases between. The CDR3 is CASSRGGYGYTF. CDR3 nucleotides: TGTGCCAGCAGTAGGGGGGGCTATGGCTACACCTTC.

CDR3 DNA sequence: TGTGCCAGCTTACAAGACCGGGGGGGAACCTACAATGAGCAGTTCTTC. It translates to CASLQDRGGTYNEQFF. The chain recombines TRBV27 with TRBJ2-1, with 8 positions matching TRBD2. This CDR3 comprises 16 residues. CDR1 and CDR2 from the germline V gene are MNHEY and SMNVEV (reference sequence). J gave up 2 bases and V 8 bases, and 11 bases lay outside the gene matches.

The V call is TRBV6-4, the J call TRBJ2-5; perhaps TRBD1 as D (7 bases). Germline values: CDR1 MRHNA, CDR2 SNTAGT. V was pared by 6 bases and J by 4 bases, with 12 bases between. CDR3 length equals 13 residues. The CDR3 coding sequence is TGTGCCAGCAGCCGACAGGGAGGAGAGACCCAGTACTTC. Translation gives CASSRQGGETQYF.

V usage is TRBV4-1 and J usage is TRBJ1-4, with D possibly being TRBD1 (6 bases). V shed 4 bases and J shed 6 bases, with 15 bases lying between them. Germline CDR1 and CDR2: MGHRA and YSYEKL. The CDR3 runs 15 residues. The DNA for the CDR3 is TGCGCCAGCAGCCCTTCAGGGACACCCGATGAAAAACTGTTTTTT. Its protein is CASSPSGTPDEKLFF.

In this sample, this clone turned up once. DNA of the CDR3: TGTGCCAGCAGCGCTAGCGGGGGTGAGCAGTTCTTC. It yields the protein CASSASGGEQFF. The rearrangement links TRBV7-9 to TRBJ2-1; 10 bases match TRBD2. J lost 9 bases, V lost 5 bases, and 1 base had no gene match. The germline CDR1 and CDR2 sequences are SEHNR and FQNEAQ (reference sequence). The CDR3 is 12 residues long.

CDR3 region: CASSAGQGFESPLHF. CDR3 in DNA: TGTGCCAGCAGTGCAGGACAGGGGTTCGAGTCACCCCTCCACTTT. V gene TRBV6-1 combines with J gene TRBJ1-6; 9 bases match TRBD1. The trim removed 4 bases at V and 10 bases at J, leaving 8 bases unmatched. The CDR3 has 15 residues. Germline values: CDR1 MNHNS, CDR2 SASEGT.

The genes are TRBV7-2 and TRBJ2-3; D gene uncertain. The CDR3 extends over 13 amino acids. The V and J ends lost 4 bases and 5 bases respectively, with 10 bases between them. Germline-derived CDR1 and CDR2 are SGHTA and FQGNSA. Here the CDR3 DNA reads TGTGCCAGCAGCTCCCTTGTAGTAGATACGCAGTATTTT. This encodes CASSSLVVDTQYF.

The genes are TRBV9 and TRBJ2-1, with TRBD1 matching over 9 bases. The CDR3 has 15 amino acids. Germline CDR1 and CDR2: SGDLS and YYNGEE. After removal of 4 bases from V and 6 bases from J, the junction contained 8 bases not matched to a gene. For the CDR3, the DNA is TGTGCCAGCAGCCCCCCGGACAGGGGCCTCAATGAGCAGTTCTTC. Its translation is CASSPPDRGLNEQFF.

The chain carries TRBV2 and TRBJ1-5, with 10 bases matching TRBD1. The V gene's germline CDR1 is SNHLY and CDR2 FYNNEI. This CDR3 is built from 13 residues. Losses at the gene ends were 9 bases for V and 6 bases for J; bases not matched to a gene: 5. The CDR3 DNA reads as TGTGCCAGTAGGCGGGACAGGGGTCAGCCCCAGCATTTT. Protein sequence: CASRRDRGQPQHF. Combining the CDR3 with reference TRBV2 and TRBJ1-5 gives the whole variable domain EPEVTQTPSHQVTQMGQEVILRCVPISNHLYFYWYRQILGQKVEFLVSFYNNEISEKSEIFDDQFSVERPDGSNFTLKIRSTKLEDSAMYFCASRRDRGQPQHFGDGTRLSIL.

J is TRBJ1-2 and V is TRBV7-2; D unresolved. V was clipped by 3 bases and J by 2 bases, with 7 bases between them. Per germline, CDR1 SGHTA and CDR2 FQGNSA. The CDR3 spans 13 residues. The CDR3 bases are TGTGCCAGCAGCTTTGGCAAGAACTATGGCTACACCTTC. This sequence encodes CASSFGKNYGYTF.

The V call is TRBV28, the J call TRBJ1-1; tentatively, D is TRBD1 (6 bases). V was trimmed by 5 bases and J by 6 bases, leaving 10 bases between them. This CDR3 spans 12 amino acids. In germline, CDR1 is MDHEN, CDR2 SYDVKM. Here the CDR3 reads CASSLRQAEAFF. Here the CDR3 DNA reads TGTGCCAGCAGTCTTCGACAGGCTGAAGCTTTCTTT.

The rearrangement uses TRBV2 and TRBJ1-4; 12 bases map to TRBD1. There are 18 residues in the CDR3. Trimming at V came to 6 bases and at J to 0 bases, leaving 8 bases not matched to a gene. Germline V gives CDR1 SNHLY, CDR2 FYNNEI. The CDR3 DNA follows: TGTGCCAGCAGGAGGGACAGGGGGCGGTCTGCAACTAATGAAAAACTGTTTTTT. It encodes CASRRDRGRSATNEKLFF.

The chain combines TRBV9 with TRBJ1-2, with 7 bases fitting TRBD1. Looked up from germline, CDR1 is SGDLS and CDR2 is YYNGEE. With 3 bases clipped from V and 4 bases from J, the junction kept 9 bases outside the gene matches. The CDR3 length is 15 residues. CDR3 loop: CASSARQGGSYGYTF. The DNA of the CDR3 is TGTGCCAGCAGCGCCCGACAGGGAGGTAGCTATGGCTACACCTTC.

This clone turned up a few times. The J gene is TRBJ1-5, the V gene TRBV6-1; 9 bases are a match to TRBD1. The ends lost 3 bases at V and 3 bases at J; junction bases unmatched: 3. The CDR3 has 15 residues. The germline gives CDR1 MNHNS, CDR2 SASEGT. The CDR3 coding sequence is TGTGCCAGCAGTGAGTGGACAGGGGACAATCAGCCCCAGCATTTT. Translating it yields CASSEWTGDNQPQHF.